This TCR beta chain was recorded in a study of PD-1 blockade in mismatch repair-deficient tumors. The overall study: Patients had around 12 mismatch repair-deficient cancer types, all previously treated and progressing. Overall study findings and caveats: After pembrolizumab, tumor-resident clones rose rapidly, then generally contracted before radiologic responses.

V dropped 3 bases and J dropped 4 bases, with 9 bases sitting between them. The CDR3 runs to 13 residues. Germline values: CDR1 SGHNT, CDR2 YENEEA. In regard to this clone: Its specificity is not known.

PCR or immunohistochemistry showed mismatch repair deficiency in every enrolled patient. TCR sequencing covered a few patients who responded to pembrolizumab. Clones were sequenced by immunoSEQ multiplex PCR, and TCRdb holds only the in-frame ones, with some missing. The sample includes about 66,000 clones, around 80% seen only once; the top ten take approximately 5%. The V and J genes are TRBV11-3 and TRBJ2-5, with D perhaps matching TRBD2 (7 bases). This TCR derives from an adult with mismatch repair-deficient cancer. The material was peripheral blood, obtained 2 weeks after starting pembrolizumab. The CDR3 sequence: CASSFGGRETQYF. The CDR3 nucleotides are TGTGCCAGCAGCTTCGGGGGGCGAGAGACCCAGTACTTC.